The TCR beta chain under discussion was sequenced for a study of cytomegalovirus exposure and HLA in healthy donors. Study context: Unique TCR beta sequences numbering approximately 100 million came from 190 million or so T cells in an earlier analysis.

PCR involved 60 Vbeta and 13 Jbeta primers. Sequencing used immunoSEQ multiplex PCR; TCRdb keeps in-frame clones, though not all of them. The data show 150,000 or so clones, roughly 83% seen once. The CDR3 sequence is 14 residues long. CDR1 and CDR2 from the germline V gene are GTSNPN and SVGIG (reference sequence). Trimming took 1 base from V and 6 from J, leaving 13 bases between them. Sequenced material: PBMCs. The chain links TRBV30 to TRBJ1-5, with D perhaps TRBD1 (6 bases). This clonotype originated in a man aged 25 to 40 in good health and CMV-seropositive. This CDR3 is CAWSAETGSQPQHF. CDR3 in DNA: TGTGCCTGGAGTGCAGAAACAGGGAGTCAGCCCCAGCATTTT.